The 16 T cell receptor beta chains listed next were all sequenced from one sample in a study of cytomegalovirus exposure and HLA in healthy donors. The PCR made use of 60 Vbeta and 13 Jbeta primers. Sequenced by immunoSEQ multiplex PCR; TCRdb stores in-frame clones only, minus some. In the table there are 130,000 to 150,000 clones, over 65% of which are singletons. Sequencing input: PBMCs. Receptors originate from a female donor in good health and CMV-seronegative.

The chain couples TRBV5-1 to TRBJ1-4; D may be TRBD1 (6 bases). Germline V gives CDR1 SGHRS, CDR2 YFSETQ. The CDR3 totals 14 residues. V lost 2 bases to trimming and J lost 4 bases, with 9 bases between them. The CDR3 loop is CASSLQGDNEKLFF. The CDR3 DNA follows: TGCGCCAGCAGCTTACAGGGAGATAATGAAAAACTGTTTTTT.

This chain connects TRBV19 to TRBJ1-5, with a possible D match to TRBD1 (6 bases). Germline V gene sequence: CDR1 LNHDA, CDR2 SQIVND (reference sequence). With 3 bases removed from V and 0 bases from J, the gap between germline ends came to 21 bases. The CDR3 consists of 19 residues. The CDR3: CASSMPSLEQGYSNQPQHF. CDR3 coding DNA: TGTGCCAGTAGTATGCCCTCCCTAGAACAGGGTTATAGCAATCAGCCCCAGCATTTT.

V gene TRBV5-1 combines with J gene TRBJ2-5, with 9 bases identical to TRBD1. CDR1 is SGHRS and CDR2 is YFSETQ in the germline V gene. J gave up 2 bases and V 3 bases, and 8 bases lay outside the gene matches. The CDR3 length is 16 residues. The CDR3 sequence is CASSSGTGSLQETQYF. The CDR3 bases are TGCGCCAGCAGCTCCGGGACAGGGTCTTTACAAGAGACCCAGTACTTC.

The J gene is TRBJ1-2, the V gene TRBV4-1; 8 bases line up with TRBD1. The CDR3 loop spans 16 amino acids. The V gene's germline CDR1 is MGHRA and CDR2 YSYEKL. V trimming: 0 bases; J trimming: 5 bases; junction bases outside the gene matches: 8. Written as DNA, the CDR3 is TGCGCCAGCAGCCAAGATACGGGCAGGGGGCTGTATGGCTACACCTTC. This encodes CASSQDTGRGLYGYTF.

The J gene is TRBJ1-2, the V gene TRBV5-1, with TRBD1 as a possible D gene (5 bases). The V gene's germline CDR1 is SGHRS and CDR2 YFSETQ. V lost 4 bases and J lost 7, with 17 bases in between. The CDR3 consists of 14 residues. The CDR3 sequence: CASSATDSLVGYTF. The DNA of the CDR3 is TGCGCCAGCAGCGCGACAGATTCTCTTGTTGGCTACACCTTC.

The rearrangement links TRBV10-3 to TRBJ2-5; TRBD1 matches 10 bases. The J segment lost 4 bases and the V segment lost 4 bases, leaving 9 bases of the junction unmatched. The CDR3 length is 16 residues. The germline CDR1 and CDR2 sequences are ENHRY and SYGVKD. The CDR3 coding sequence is TGTGCCATCAGTGCTAAAAGACAGGGGGCTGGAGAGACCCAGTACTTC. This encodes CAISAKRQGAGETQYF.

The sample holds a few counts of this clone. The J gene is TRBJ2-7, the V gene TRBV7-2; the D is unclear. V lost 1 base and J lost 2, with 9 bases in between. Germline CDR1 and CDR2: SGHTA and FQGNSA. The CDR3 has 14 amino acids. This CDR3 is CASSLGGLPYEQYF. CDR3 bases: TGTGCCAGCAGCTTAGGCGGTCTACCCTACGAGCAGTACTTC.

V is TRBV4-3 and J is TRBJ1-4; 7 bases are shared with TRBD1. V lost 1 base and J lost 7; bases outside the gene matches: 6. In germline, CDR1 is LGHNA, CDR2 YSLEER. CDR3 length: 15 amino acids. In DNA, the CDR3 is TGCGCCAGCAGCCAAGCCGGGACAGCAACTGAAAAACTGTTTTTT. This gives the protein CASSQAGTATEKLFF.

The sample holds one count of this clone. The CDR3 sequence is CAISEGTPQQFF. The DNA of the CDR3 is TGTGCCATCAGCGAGGGGACTCCGCAGCAGTTCTTC. V is TRBV10-3 and J is TRBJ2-1, with D possibly being TRBD2 (6 bases). V was pared by 6 bases and J by 11 bases, with 14 bases between. Germline assignment: CDR1 ENHRY and CDR2 SYGVKD. This CDR3 is built from 12 residues.

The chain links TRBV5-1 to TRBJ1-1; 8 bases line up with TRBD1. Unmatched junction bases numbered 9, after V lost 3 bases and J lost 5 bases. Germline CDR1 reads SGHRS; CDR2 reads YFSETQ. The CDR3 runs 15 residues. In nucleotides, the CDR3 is TGCGCCAGCAGCTCCCGGACAGGGAGGAGAACTGAAGCTTTCTTT. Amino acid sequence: CASSSRTGRRTEAFF.

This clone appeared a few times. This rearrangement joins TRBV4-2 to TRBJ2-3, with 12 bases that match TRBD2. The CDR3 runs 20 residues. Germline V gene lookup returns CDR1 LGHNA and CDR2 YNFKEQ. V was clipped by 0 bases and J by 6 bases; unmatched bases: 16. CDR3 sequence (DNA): TGTGCCAGCAGCCAAGAGGCTAGCGGGGGGGGTCGGATTGTTGCTGATACGCAGTATTTT. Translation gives CASSQEASGGGRIVADTQYF.

CDR3 residues: CASSLDRGSFEAFF. CDR3 in DNA: TGTGCCAGCAGCTTAGATCGCGGCAGCTTTGAAGCTTTCTTT. This chain joins TRBV11-2 and TRBJ1-1; D remains ambiguous. CDR3 length: 14 amino acids. Trimming cost V 0 bases and J 7 bases, with 12 bases left between them. Germline V lookup: CDR1 SGHAT, CDR2 FQNNGV.

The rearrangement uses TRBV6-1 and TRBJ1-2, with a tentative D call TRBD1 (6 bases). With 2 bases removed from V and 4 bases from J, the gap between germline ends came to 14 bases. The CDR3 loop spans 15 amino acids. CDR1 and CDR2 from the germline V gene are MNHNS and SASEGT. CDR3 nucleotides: TGTGCCAGCAGTGAAAACAGGGCTTCTTCCTATGGCTACACCTTC. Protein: CASSENRASSYGYTF.

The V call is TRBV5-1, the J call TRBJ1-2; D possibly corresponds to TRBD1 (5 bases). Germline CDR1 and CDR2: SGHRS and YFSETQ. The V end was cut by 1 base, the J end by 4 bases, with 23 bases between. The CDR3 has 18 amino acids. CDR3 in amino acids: CASSLWKSDSQRIYGYTF. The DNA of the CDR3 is TGCGCCAGCAGCTTGTGGAAATCTGACAGCCAAAGGATCTATGGCTACACCTTC.

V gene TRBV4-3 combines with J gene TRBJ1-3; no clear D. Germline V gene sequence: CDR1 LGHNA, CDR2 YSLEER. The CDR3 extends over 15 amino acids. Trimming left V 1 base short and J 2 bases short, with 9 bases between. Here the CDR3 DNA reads TGCGCCAGCAGCCAAGCCCTTCGGGCTGGAAACACCATATATTTT. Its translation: CASSQALRAGNTIYF.

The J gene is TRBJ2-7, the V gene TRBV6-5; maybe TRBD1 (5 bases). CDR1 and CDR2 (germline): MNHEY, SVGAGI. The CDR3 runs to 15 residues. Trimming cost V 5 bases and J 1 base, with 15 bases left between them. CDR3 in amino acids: CASSRSVWTSYEQYF. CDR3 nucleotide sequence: TGTGCCAGCAGTCGGTCAGTTTGGACATCCTACGAGCAGTACTTC.